A single T cell receptor (beta chain) is shown here with its context. No antigen is known for it. Qualities for individual bases were not recorded, and no much larger clone is one base off. Donors were healthy HIV-negative adults with no recently reported acute infections or vaccinations. Every donor was a Caucasian adult residing in Nashville, Tennessee, USA. CD4+ T cells were enriched by magnetic negative selection; naive cells were then positively selected on CD45RA, and the negative fraction formed the memory subset. Blood was obtained by leukapheresis, after which PBMCs were separated by Ficoll-Histopaque density gradient centrifugation and cryopreserved in liquid nitrogen vapor phase. Purity and quantity of every magnetically sorted T cell population were checked by analytical flow cytometry. Genomic DNA was isolated from every sorted fraction and measured by UV absorbance on a Nanodrop 2000c.

The data stem from a study of shared clonotypes between healthy human individuals (TCRdb year 2020). Broadly, across the study: The cohort comprised a couple of women and three men aged 18 to 49 years. For each donor, CD4 naive and CD4 memory were each run on three plates, CD8 naive on two plates, and CD8 memory on one plate. To estimate repertoire size and how much clonotype sharing occurs between individuals, the study deeply sequenced the blood TCR repertoires of about five healthy adults. Libraries were prepared and TCR repertoires were sequenced by different laboratories using diverse techniques, in order to increase sequencing depth and limit assay-specific biases. Between about 0.9 and 9 billion PBMCs per donor were obtained by leukapheresis.

From V the trimming removes 3 bases and from J it removes 7 bases, while the gene matches leave 8 bases of the junction unaccounted for. Reading the germline V gene gives CDR1 KGHSH and CDR2 LQKENI. Inclusive of the bounding cysteine and phenylalanine, the CDR3 is 14 residues long. The sequence is cut down to CDR3 DNA, 42 bases in frame from base 1. Using the deep immunoSEQ assay, multiplex PCR amplified TCR CDR3 regions from genomic DNA. Genomic DNA extracted from each cell subset was distributed evenly over all wells of several immunoSEQ 96-well plates, and each plate served as one replicate. For sorted subsets, each replicate PCR was loaded with 200 ng genomic DNA, equivalent to 30,000 or so T cell genomes. Purified libraries were quantified with a Qubit 3.0 fluorometer, sized on a Bioanalyzer 2100, and re-quantified with the KAPA Library Quantification kit. Each immunoSEQ 96-well plate was sequenced on its own single-read 150-cycle Illumina NextSeq 550 flow cell. The authors' analysis ran thus. Because only junctional sequences without quality scores were contained in the immunoSEQ output, filtering matching that applied to full-length reads could not be performed. Sequences were annotated with PyIR, a Python wrapper for IgBLAST v1.9, using IMGT germline references to assign V/J genes and CDR3. Reads were removed for weak V/J assignments (E-value above 1e-6), missing CDR3, stop codons, out-of-frame junctions, or ambiguous translated residues. V3J clonotypes were defined by identical inferred V gene, J gene, and CDR3 amino acid sequence. Percentage overlap between repertoires was computed as shared unique clonotypes divided by the size of the smaller repertoire. Three approaches were used to assess repertoire richness: RTK rarefaction, the Chao1 estimator, and Recon v2.1 estimates of unobserved clonotypes. For all TCRbeta clonotypes obtained by the gDNA method from a few donors, generation probabilities were computed with OLGA. Imported from immuneACCESS, the table was reduced by TCRdb to in-frame sequences with V and J called. These copies leave out some clones; in studies compared against another copy, an unresolved V gene accounts for under half, and the cause of the remainder is not known. V, J and clone size are those of that table, while D and trimming were read from the DNA. The sample table holds over 700,000 clones, of which around 77% were seen once. The biggest ten clones account for around 1.8% of the sample.

Overall study outcomes, separate from this receptor: Naive subsets generally had larger estimated clonotype richness than memory subsets did. When a few donors were compared, the shared fraction of clonotypes was around 4.6% for naive CD4, more than 3% for naive CD8, 2% to 2.5% for memory CD4, and about 0.36% for memory CD8. Because the study included only a small number of donors, the genetic and exposure-history diversity represented was limited. Compared with non-shared clonotypes, clonotypes shared by all four sorted-subset donors had higher generation probabilities. Sampling was limited to blood, and TCR repertoires in tissue likely differ from TCR repertoires in blood. Pairwise subsampling indicated that sequencing depth was expected to affect the degree of clonotype sharing among donors. Incomplete sequencing was indicated by rarefaction of sorted-subset datasets, despite the large sequencing depth.

This receptor was obtained from a woman aged 25 to 39 in good health. Sequencing was performed on memory CD4+ T cells sorted from blood. The sample's cell subset or site label is to be understood as: CD45RA-negative fraction. Rearrangement joined TRBV18 to TRBJ2-7; 8 bases in the junction line up with TRBD1. CDR3 region: CASSPPTGAREQYF. The DNA is TGTGCCAGCTCACCCCCGACAGGGGCTAGAGAGCAGTACTTC.